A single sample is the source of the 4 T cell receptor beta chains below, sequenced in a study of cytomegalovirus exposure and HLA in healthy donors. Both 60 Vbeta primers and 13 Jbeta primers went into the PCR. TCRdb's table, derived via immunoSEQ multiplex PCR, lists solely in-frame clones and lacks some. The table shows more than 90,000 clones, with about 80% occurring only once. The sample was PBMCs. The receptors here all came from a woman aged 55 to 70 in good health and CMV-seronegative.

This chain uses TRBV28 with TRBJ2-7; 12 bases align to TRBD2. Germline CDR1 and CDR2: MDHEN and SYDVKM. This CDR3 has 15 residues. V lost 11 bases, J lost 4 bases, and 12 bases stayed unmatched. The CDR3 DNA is TGTGCCGCCACCGGGACTAGCGGGTTTCGGTACGAGCAGTACTTC. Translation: CAATGTSGFRYEQYF. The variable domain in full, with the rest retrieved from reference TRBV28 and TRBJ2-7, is DVKVTQSSRYLVKRTGEKVFLECVQDMDHENMFWYRQDPGLGLRLIYFSYDVKMKEKGDIPEGYSVSREKKERFSLILESASTNQTSMYLCAATGTSGFRYEQYFGPGTRLTVT.

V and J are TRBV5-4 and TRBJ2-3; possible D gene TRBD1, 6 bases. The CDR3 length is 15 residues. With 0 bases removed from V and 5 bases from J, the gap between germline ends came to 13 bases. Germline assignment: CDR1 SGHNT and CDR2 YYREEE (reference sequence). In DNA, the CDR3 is TGTGCCAGCAGCTTGGCCGGACAGTTGATAGATACGCAGTATTTT. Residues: CASSLAGQLIDTQYF.

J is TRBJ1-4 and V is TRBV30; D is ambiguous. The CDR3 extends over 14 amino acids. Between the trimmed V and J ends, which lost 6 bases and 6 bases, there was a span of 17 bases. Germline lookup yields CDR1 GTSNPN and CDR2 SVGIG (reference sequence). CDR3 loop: CACQSASVHEKLFF. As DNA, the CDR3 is TGTGCCTGCCAATCAGCCAGCGTTCATGAAAAACTGTTTTTT.

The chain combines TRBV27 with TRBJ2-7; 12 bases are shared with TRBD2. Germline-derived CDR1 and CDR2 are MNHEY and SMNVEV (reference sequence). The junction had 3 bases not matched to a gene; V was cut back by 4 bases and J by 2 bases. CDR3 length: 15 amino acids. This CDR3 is CASSSGLAGTYEQYF. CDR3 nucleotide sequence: TGTGCCAGCAGTTCGGGACTAGCGGGTACCTACGAGCAGTACTTC.